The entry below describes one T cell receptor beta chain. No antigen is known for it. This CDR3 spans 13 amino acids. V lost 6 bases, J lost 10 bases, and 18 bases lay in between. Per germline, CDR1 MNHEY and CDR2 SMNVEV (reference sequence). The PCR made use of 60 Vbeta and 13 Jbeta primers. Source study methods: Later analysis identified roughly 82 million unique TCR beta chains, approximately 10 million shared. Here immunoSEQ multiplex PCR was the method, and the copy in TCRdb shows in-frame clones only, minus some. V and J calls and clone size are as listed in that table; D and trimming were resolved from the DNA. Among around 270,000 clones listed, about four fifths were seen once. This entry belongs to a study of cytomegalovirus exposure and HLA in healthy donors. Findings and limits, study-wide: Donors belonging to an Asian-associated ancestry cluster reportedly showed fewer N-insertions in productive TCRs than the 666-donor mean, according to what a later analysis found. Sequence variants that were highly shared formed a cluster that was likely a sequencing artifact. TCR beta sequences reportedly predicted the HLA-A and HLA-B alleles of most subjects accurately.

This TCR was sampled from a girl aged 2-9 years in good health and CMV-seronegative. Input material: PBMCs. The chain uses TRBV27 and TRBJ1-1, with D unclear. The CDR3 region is CASRDFRGSGAFF. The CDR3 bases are TGTGCCAGCAGGGACTTTCGGGGTTCGGGAGCTTTCTTT.